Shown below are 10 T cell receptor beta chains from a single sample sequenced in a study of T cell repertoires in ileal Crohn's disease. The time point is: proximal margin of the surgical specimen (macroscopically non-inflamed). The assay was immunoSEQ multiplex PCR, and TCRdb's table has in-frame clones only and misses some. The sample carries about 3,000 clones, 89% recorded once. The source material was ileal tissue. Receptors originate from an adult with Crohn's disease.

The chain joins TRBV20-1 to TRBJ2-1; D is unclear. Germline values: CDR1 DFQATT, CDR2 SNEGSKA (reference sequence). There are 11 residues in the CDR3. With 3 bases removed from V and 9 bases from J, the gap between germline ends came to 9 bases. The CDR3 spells CSASRQSEQFF. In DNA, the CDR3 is TGCAGTGCTAGTCGCCAGAGTGAGCAGTTCTTC.

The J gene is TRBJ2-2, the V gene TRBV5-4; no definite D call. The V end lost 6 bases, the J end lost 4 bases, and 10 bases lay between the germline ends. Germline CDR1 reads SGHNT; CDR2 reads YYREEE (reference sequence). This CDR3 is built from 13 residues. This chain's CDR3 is CASTLRLTGELFF. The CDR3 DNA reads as TGTGCCAGCACCCTTAGACTCACCGGGGAGCTGTTTTTT.

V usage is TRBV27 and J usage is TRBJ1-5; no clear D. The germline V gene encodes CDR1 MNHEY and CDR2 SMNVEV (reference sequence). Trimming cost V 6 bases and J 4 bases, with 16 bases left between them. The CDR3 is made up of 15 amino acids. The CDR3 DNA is TGTGCCAGCAGCCCCACCCGAGGAGGAAATCAGCCCCAGCATTTT. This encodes CASSPTRGGNQPQHF.

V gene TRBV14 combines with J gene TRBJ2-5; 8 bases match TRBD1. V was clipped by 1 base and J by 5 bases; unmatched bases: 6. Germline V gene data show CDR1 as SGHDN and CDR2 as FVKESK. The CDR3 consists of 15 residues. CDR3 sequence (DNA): TGTGCCAGCAGCCAAGCACAGGGGGTCGACGAGACCCAGTACTTC. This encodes CASSQAQGVDETQYF.

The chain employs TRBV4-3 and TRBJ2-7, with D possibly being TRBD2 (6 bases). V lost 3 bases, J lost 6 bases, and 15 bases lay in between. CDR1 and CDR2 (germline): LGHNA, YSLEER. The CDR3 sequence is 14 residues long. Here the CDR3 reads CASSHLVLEGEQYF. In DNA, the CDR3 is TGCGCCAGCAGCCACTTGGTATTGGAGGGCGAGCAGTACTTC.

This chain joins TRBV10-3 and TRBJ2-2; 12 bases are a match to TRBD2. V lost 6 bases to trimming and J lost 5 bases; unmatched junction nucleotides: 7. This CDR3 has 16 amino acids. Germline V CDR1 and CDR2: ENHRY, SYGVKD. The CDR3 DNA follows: TGTGCCATCAGCCCCTCAGGACTAGCGGGAACCGGGGAGCTGTTTTTT. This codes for CAISPSGLAGTGELFF.

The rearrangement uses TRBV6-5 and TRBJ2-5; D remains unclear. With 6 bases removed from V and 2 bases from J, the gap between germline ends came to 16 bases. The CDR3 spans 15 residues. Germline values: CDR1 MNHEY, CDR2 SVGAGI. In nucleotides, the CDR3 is TGTGCCAGCAGGGCCGGCAGGATAAGGCAAGAGACCCAGTACTTC. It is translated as CASRAGRIRQETQYF.

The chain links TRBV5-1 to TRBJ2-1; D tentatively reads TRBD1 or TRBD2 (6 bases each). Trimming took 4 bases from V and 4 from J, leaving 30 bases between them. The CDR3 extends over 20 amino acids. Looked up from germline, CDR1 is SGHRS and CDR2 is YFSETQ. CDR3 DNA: TGCGCCAGCAGCCCACCCGGACACTTAATTACCGGAGGGGGATACAATGAGCAGTTCTTC. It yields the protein CASSPPGHLITGGGYNEQFF.

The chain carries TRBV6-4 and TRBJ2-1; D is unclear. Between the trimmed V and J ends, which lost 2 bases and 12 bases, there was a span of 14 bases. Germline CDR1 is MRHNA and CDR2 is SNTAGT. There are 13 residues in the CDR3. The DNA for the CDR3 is TGTGCCAGCAGTGACCGAGTTGCCGGATGGCAGTTCTTC. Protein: CASSDRVAGWQFF.

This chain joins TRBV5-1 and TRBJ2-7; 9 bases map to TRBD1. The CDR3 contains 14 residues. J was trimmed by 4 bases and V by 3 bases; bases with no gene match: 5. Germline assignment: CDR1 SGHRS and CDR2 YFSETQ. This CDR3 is CASSSRTGEYEQYF. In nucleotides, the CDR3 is TGCGCCAGCAGCTCTCGGACAGGGGAGTACGAGCAGTACTTC.